This T cell receptor (beta chain) stems from a study of blood T cell repertoires in COVID-19 (dated by TCRdb to 2018 to 2021). In terms of the full investigation: Samples from collaborators originated in the United States, Italy and Spain and spanned both the acute and convalescent phases of COVID-19. The material from the prospective study consisted of cDNA or gDNA derived from T cells, B-cell-depleted T cells, or PBMCs. Deeply sampled blood TCRbeta repertoires from subjects exposed to, actively infected with, or recovered from COVID-19 were included in the dataset. The repertoires were released in a freely available public database intended as a resource for research on the immune response to SARS-CoV-2. Samples were obtained from the ongoing ImmuneRACE study (first 160 participants) and from 1,254 subjects provided by 6 global collaborators. The sample metadata nearly always contained a de-identified subject ID, COVID-19 status, age in years and sex. Where available, HLA class I and class II types were obtained from metadata supplied by the sample provider rather than from assay-based typing.

From the cysteine through the phenylalanine, the CDR3 covers 15 amino acids. Kept here is only the CDR3 DNA, which spans 45 bases and is read in frame from base 1. V loses 3 bases at its end and J loses 2 bases; junction bases beyond the gene matches: 5. According to the germline V gene, CDR1 reads KGHSH and CDR2 reads LQKENI. Overall results and qualifications from the work: Clinical and demographic metadata were provided uncurated, with the amount varying by source and participant.

Whole blood was collected in K2EDTA tubes by collaborating institutions according to the institutions' own protocols. For TCRbeta analysis, collaborators shipped samples as frozen whole blood, isolated PBMCs, or DNA extracted from either of those sample types. Comment on this clone: Its antigen specificity is not known. Base qualities are not provided; no much larger clone lies one nucleotide away.

The immunoSEQ Assay, a bias-controlled multiplex PCR, was used to amplify TCRbeta CDR3 regions from genomic DNA. The authors processed their data as follows. The number of nucleated cells in each sample was estimated from the amplification of reference gene primers within the assay. To quantify the absolute abundance of each unique TCRbeta CDR3 rearrangement, sequence reads were collapsed and filtered. For each sample, productive Simpson clonality was calculated as the square root of Simpson's diversity index over productive rearrangements. This immuneACCESS table, as held by TCRdb, lists in-frame sequences with V and J called but not all clones. Of the missing ones, under half trace to an unresolved V gene in checked studies; the others have no known cause. D and trimming come from the DNA, and the V and J calls and clone size come from that table. The sample table shows about 270,000 clones, and around nine tenths are seen once. The top ten hold about 10% of the sample.

The receptor chain draws on TRBV18 and TRBJ2-3; 7 of the junction bases match TRBD2. This TCR came from a middle-aged man with active or convalescent COVID-19. The specimen was peripheral blood. The CDR3 in this case is CASSPPGGNTDTQYF. The sequenced DNA: TGTGCCAGCTCACCCCCCGGGGGGAACACAGATACGCAGTATTTT.